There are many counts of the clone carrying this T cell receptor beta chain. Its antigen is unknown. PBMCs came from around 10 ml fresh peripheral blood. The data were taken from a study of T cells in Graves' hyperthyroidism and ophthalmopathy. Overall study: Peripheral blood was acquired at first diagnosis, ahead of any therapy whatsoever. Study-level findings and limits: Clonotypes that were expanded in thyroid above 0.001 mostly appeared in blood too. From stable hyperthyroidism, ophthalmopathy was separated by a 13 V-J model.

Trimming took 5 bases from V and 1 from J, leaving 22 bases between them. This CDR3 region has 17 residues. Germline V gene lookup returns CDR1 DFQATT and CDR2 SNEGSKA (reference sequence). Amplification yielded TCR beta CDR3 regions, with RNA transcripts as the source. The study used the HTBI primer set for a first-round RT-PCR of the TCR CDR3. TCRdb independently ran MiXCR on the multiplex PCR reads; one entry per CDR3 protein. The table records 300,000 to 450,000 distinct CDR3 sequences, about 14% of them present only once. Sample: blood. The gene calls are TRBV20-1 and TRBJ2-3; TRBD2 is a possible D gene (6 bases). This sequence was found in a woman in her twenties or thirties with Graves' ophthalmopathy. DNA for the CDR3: TGCAGTGCTGAGGCGGGGCTTCGTGGGCAGGGCACAGATACGCAGTATTTT. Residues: CSAEAGLRGQGTDTQYF.